The present T cell receptor beta chain was sequenced within a study of vaccination and CD4 T cells after COVID-19. Background on the study: Participants were administered two doses of either the BNT162b2 or the mRNA-1273 vaccine.

Broader study findings: The median number of SARS-CoV-2-reactive clonotypes increased from roughly 21 to 40, a change that did not reach significance.

The treatment: roughly 10-day PBMC culture with coronavirus spike peptide pools or control peptides (ViraFEST assay). ViraFEST enlarged antigen-specific T cell populations with peptide pools and afterwards sequenced TCRs. The germline V gene has CDR1 SGHNT and CDR2 YENEEA. The V end lost 3 bases, the J end lost 5 bases, and 12 bases lay between the germline ends. The CDR3 runs to 14 residues. Comments on this clonotype: Its antigen is not known.

Sequencing of DNA taken from cultured CD4+ T cells relied on the Oncomine TCR Beta short-read assay. In TCRdb, the PCR reads were re-called with MiXCR into one record per CDR3 protein. Of several thousand distinct CDR3 sequences listed, around 42% are singletons. The source of this sequence is a human donor who had recovered from COVID-19. The chain has TRBV11-3 and TRBJ2-3; D possibly corresponds to TRBD2 (5 bases). The sequencing sample was made of CD4+ T cells from blood, cultured in vitro. The CDR3 reads CASSFGAEGDTQYF. The CDR3 DNA reads TGTGCCAGCAGCTTTGGCGCTGAGGGAGATACGCAGTATTTT.